A single sample gave rise to the 20 T cell receptor beta chains below, sequenced in a study of T cell responses to AZD1222 COVID-19 vaccine. Some clones are missing from TCRdb's copy, which holds only in-frame ones; the method was immunoSEQ multiplex PCR. Found here are 56,000 or so clones, over 80% of them singletons; the top ten hold about 15%. Sequences were derived from peripheral blood, sampled on day 0 of AZD1222 vaccination. These receptors originate from an adult in good health.

This clone was observed a single time. The chain has TRBV6-6 and TRBJ1-1; D unclear. The CDR3 runs to 13 residues. Germline assignment: CDR1 MNHNY and CDR2 SVGAGI (reference sequence). V was clipped by 2 bases and J by 1 base, with 5 bases between them. The CDR3 DNA sequence: TGTGCCAGCAGTTACGCAAGGAACACTGAAGCTTTCTTT. Its protein is CASSYARNTEAFF.

This sequence joins TRBV20-1 and TRBJ2-7, with 10 positions matching TRBD2. The ends lost 3 bases at V and 2 bases at J; junction bases unmatched: 10. This CDR3 is built from 16 residues. Germline V gene sequence: CDR1 DFQATT, CDR2 SNEGSKA (reference sequence). The CDR3 is CSASVLAGEGTYEQYF. CDR3 in DNA: TGCAGTGCTAGTGTGCTAGCGGGAGAGGGGACCTACGAGCAGTACTTC.

V and J are TRBV24-1 and TRBJ2-3, with 7 bases that match TRBD2. Trimming removed 5 bases from V and 0 bases from J; junction bases left unmatched: 7. Germline V gene data show CDR1 as KGHDR and CDR2 as SFDVKD. This CDR3 has 16 residues. CDR3 sequence reads: CATSAASGSSTDTQYF. CDR3 coding DNA: TGTGCCACCAGTGCAGCTAGCGGAAGTAGCACAGATACGCAGTATTTT.

The chain employs TRBV11-2 and TRBJ2-6, with 8 bases lining up with TRBD2. V was clipped by 3 bases and J by 2 bases; unmatched bases: 0. CDR1 and CDR2 (germline): SGHAT, FQNNGV. This CDR3 region has 15 residues. The DNA of the CDR3 is TGTGCCAGCAGCTTGGGACTAGCTGGGGCCAACGTCCTGACTTTC. Protein: CASSLGLAGANVLTF.

The chain joins TRBV28 to TRBJ2-7; maybe TRBD1 (6 bases). Germline V lookup: CDR1 MDHEN, CDR2 SYDVKM. CDR3 length: 15 residues. Trimming shortened V by 5 bases and J by 7 bases, and 21 bases separated the two germline ends. CDR3 sequence: CASSPPGHSSGEQYF. CDR3 coding DNA: TGTGCCAGCAGTCCGCCGGGACACTCTTCTGGTGAGCAGTACTTC.

This sequence joins TRBV19 and TRBJ2-1; 11 nucleotides match TRBD2. Germline V gene lookup returns CDR1 LNHDA and CDR2 SQIVND (reference sequence). With 6 bases clipped from V and 5 bases from J, the junction kept 6 bases outside the gene matches. The CDR3 totals 15 residues. CDR3 sequence (DNA): TGTGCCAGTAGGGAACTAGCGGGAGTAAACAATGAGCAGTTCTTC. Its translation: CASRELAGVNNEQFF.

The rearrangement joins TRBV5-6 to TRBJ1-5, with a possible D match to TRBD1 (6 bases). CDR1 SGHDT and CDR2 YYEEEE come from the germline V gene. V lost 2 bases and J lost 0, with 12 bases in between. The CDR3 extends over 16 amino acids. The CDR3 reads CASSLGRGGSNQPQHF. In nucleotides, the CDR3 is TGTGCCAGCAGCTTAGGCAGGGGTGGTAGCAATCAGCCCCAGCATTTT.

This clone was observed a few times. The J gene is TRBJ2-7, the V gene TRBV7-9, with TRBD2 matching 10 bases. V lost 5 bases, J lost 3 bases, and 16 bases stayed unmatched. Germline CDR1 and CDR2: SEHNR and FQNEAQ (reference sequence). CDR3 size: 18 residues. The CDR3 spells CASSAPKGLADTDYEQYF. The CDR3 DNA sequence: TGTGCCAGCAGCGCGCCAAAAGGACTAGCGGACACGGACTACGAGCAGTACTTC.

The CDR3 sequence: CASSVSGRNPPYEQYF. The CDR3 coding sequence is TGTGCCAGCAGCGTCAGCGGGAGGAACCCCCCCTACGAGCAGTACTTC. This chain uses TRBV9 with TRBJ2-7, with 9 positions matching TRBD2. The J segment lost 2 bases and the V segment lost 2 bases, leaving 8 bases of the junction unmatched. Germline lookup yields CDR1 SGDLS and CDR2 YYNGEE. This CDR3 spans 16 amino acids.

The rearrangement links TRBV30 to TRBJ1-1; no firm D call. V gave up 2 bases and J gave up 8 bases, with 12 bases separating them. This CDR3 is 12 amino acids long. Germline lookup yields CDR1 GTSNPN and CDR2 SVGIG (reference sequence). CDR3 sequence (DNA): TGTGCCTGGAGTCCCCGGTTCGACGAAGCTTTCTTT. It yields the protein CAWSPRFDEAFF. The whole variable domain, filled in from reference TRBV30 and TRBJ1-1, reads SQTIHQWPATLVQPVGSPLSLECTVEGTSNPNLYWYRQAAGRGLQLLFYSVGIGQISSEVPQNLSASRPQDRQFILSSKKLLLSDSGFYLCAWSPRFDEAFFGQGTRLTVV.

The V call is TRBV6-2 or TRBV6-3, the J call TRBJ1-5, with 8 nucleotides matching TRBD1. V trimming: 2 bases; J trimming: 4 bases; junction bases outside the gene matches: 4. CDR1 MNHEY and CDR2 SVGEGT come from the germline V gene. The CDR3 sequence is 15 residues long. CDR3 in DNA: TGTGCCAGCAGTTACGGGCAGGGGGCGAATCAGCCCCAGCATTTT. Translated, it gives CASSYGQGANQPQHF.

The genes are TRBV9 and TRBJ2-3; 9 bases are a match to TRBD2. Trimming removed 5 bases from V and 0 bases from J; junction bases left unmatched: 7. There are 16 residues in the CDR3. From germline, CDR1 is SGDLS and CDR2 YYNGEE. The DNA for the CDR3 is TGTGCCAGCAGGCCACGGACTAGCGCTAGCACAGATACGCAGTATTTT. Translated: CASRPRTSASTDTQYF.

This chain uses TRBV11-2 with TRBJ2-7, with a tentative D call TRBD1 (6 bases). The CDR3 runs to 14 residues. Trimming shortened V by 4 bases and J by 3 bases, and 13 bases separated the two germline ends. The germline V gene encodes CDR1 SGHAT and CDR2 FQNNGV. The CDR3 protein is CASSSPQGIYEQYF. DNA for the CDR3: TGTGCCAGCAGCTCCCCTCAGGGGATCTACGAGCAGTACTTC.

This clone was recorded once. The chain has TRBV2 and TRBJ1-1; D remains unclear. This CDR3 contains 14 residues. V was trimmed by 5 bases and J by 1 base, leaving 11 bases between them. From germline, CDR1 is SNHLY and CDR2 FYNNEI. The CDR3 region is CASSQIKTNTEAFF. The CDR3 region has the DNA TGTGCCAGCAGTCAGATCAAGACGAACACTGAAGCTTTCTTT.

The chain employs TRBV15 and TRBJ1-2; no clear D gene. The CDR3 covers 13 residues. V lost 1 base and J 0 bases, leaving 3 bases between the germline ends. Germline V gives CDR1 LNHNV, CDR2 YYDKDF (reference sequence). Written as DNA, the CDR3 is TGTGCCACCAGCAGAGGAGCTAACTATGGCTACACCTTC. This sequence encodes CATSRGANYGYTF.

The rearrangement joins TRBV30 to TRBJ2-3; D not resolved. The CDR3 covers 15 residues. V lost 6 bases, J lost 0 bases, and 16 bases lay in between. Germline-derived CDR1 and CDR2 are GTSNPN and SVGIG (reference sequence). The CDR3 loop reads CACQTGPTSTDTQYF. CDR3 in DNA: TGTGCCTGCCAAACGGGCCCTACTAGCACAGATACGCAGTATTTT.

The V gene is TRBV6-4, the J gene TRBJ2-2; D possibly corresponds to TRBD2 (6 bases). The CDR3 contains 14 residues. The V end lost 6 bases, the J end lost 4 bases, and 12 bases lay between the germline ends. The germline CDR1 and CDR2 sequences are MRHNA and SNTAGT. The CDR3 reads CASRLSGITGELFF. CDR3 in DNA: TGTGCCAGCAGACTTAGCGGTATCACCGGGGAGCTGTTTTTT.

The rearrangement uses TRBV5-6 and TRBJ2-3; 9 nucleotides agree with TRBD1. The germline V gene encodes CDR1 SGHDT and CDR2 YYEEEE. The CDR3 is 16 amino acids. V shed 4 bases and J 0 bases; nucleotides not matched to a gene: 6. CDR3 coding DNA: TGTGCCAGCAGCCTAGGGACAGGGACTAGCACAGATACGCAGTATTTT. Amino acid sequence: CASSLGTGTSTDTQYF.

In this sample, this clone turned up once. The chain recombines TRBV6-5 with TRBJ2-2, with unresolved D. CDR3 length: 16 amino acids. V was clipped by 2 bases and J by 12 bases, with 22 bases between them. Germline lookup yields CDR1 MNHEY and CDR2 SVGAGI. The CDR3 bases are TGTGCCAGCAGTTACGAAGGAGAGGCGGAGTTTAAGCAGCTGTTTTTT. This encodes CASSYEGEAEFKQLFF.

The rearrangement joins TRBV7-9 to TRBJ2-7, with D possibly TRBD1 on 6 matching bases. The V gene lost 5 bases and the J gene lost 5 bases, with 13 bases spanning the gap. The germline V gene has CDR1 SEHNR and CDR2 FQNEAQ (reference sequence). The CDR3 spans 13 residues. CDR3 nucleotides: TGTGCCAGCAGCCCGCCAGGGGAGAACGAGCAGTACTTC. This sequence encodes CASSPPGENEQYF.